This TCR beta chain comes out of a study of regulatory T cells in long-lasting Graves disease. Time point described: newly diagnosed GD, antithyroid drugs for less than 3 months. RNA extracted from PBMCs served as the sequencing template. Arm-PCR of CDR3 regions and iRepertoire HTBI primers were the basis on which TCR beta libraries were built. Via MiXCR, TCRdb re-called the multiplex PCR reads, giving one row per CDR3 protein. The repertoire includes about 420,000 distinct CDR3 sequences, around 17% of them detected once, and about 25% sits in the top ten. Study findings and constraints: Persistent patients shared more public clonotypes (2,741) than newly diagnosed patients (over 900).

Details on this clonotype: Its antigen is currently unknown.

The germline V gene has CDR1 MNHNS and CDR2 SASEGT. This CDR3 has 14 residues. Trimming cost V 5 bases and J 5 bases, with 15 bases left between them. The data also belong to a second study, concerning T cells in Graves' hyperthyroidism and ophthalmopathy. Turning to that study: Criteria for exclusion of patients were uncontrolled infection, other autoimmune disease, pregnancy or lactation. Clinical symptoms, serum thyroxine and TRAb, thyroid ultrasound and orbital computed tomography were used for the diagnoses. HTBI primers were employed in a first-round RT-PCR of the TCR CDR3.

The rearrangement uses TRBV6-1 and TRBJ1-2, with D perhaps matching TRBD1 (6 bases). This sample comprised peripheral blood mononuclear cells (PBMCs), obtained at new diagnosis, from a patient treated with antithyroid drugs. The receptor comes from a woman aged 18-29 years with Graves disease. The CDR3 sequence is CASSLSSGAYGYTF. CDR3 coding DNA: TGTGCCAGCAGTCTCTCTTCGGGGGCGTATGGCTACACCTTC.